This TCR beta chain was obtained from a study of radiation and T cells in renal cell carcinoma. The study's findings and limits: Dominant CDR3 motifs were more common in irradiated tumors than controls.

The repertoire was sequenced with immunoSEQ multiplex PCR; TCRdb's copy has only in-frame clones and lacks some. Of about 25,000 clones in the sample, 55% to 75% were seen once. Treatment: treatment-naive control, cytoreductive nephrectomy. The tumor was a clear cell renal cell carcinoma. In the case of this clone: Its antigen is currently unknown.

The material was tumor tissue, obtained from a patient whose treatment was nephrectomy without radiotherapy. This TCR was recovered from a man in his forties with renal cell carcinoma.

CDR3 protein: CASLEGAGVSYTF. Written as DNA, the CDR3 is TGTGCCAGCTTAGAGGGGGCGGGGGTGAGCTACACCTTC. The gene calls are TRBV6-6 and TRBJ1-2; 7 positions agree with TRBD1. Germline CDR1 MNHNY, CDR2 SVGAGI (reference sequence). V trimming: 8 bases; J trimming: 9 bases; junction bases outside the gene matches: 12. The CDR3 consists of 13 residues.